The 7 T cell receptor beta chains in this list originate from one sample, sequenced in a study of blood T cell repertoires in COVID-19 (dated by TCRdb to 2020 to 2021). Libraries came from the immunoSEQ multiplex PCR assay. TCRdb's version of the immuneACCESS table is confined to in-frame rearrangements and falls short of the full clone set. An unresolved V gene accounts for under half of the shortfall where checked; the remainder is of unknown origin. The table for this sample lists over 100,000 clones; nearly 90% of them were counted only once. The leading ten clones occupy over 2% of the sample. The sequenced sample consisted of peripheral blood. The receptor source for this set is a man aged 50-59 years with active COVID-19.

This clone was detected only a few times. The rearrangement joins TRBV10-1 to TRBJ2-7, with D perhaps matching TRBD2 (5 bases). This CDR3 has 17 residues. The germline gives CDR1 WNHNN, CDR2 SYGVQD (reference sequence). V was shortened by 0 bases and J by 1 base, with 16 bases between the two germline ends. CDR3 bases: TGCGCCAGCAGTGAGTCGAGGGCGGAGAGGGTATCCTACGAGCAGTACTTC. Its translation: CASSESRAERVSYEQYF.

The V and J genes are TRBV7-2 and TRBJ2-5; D remains ambiguous. The CDR3 runs to 13 residues. Per germline, CDR1 SGHTA and CDR2 FQGNSA. V shed 4 bases and J shed 5 bases, with 11 bases lying between them. The CDR3 is CASSSSGLETQYF. The CDR3 DNA sequence: TGTGCCAGCAGCTCTTCTGGCCTGGAGACCCAGTACTTC.

This clone was detected a few times. The gene calls are TRBV11-3 and TRBJ1-1; possible D gene TRBD1, 5 bases. Germline lookup yields CDR1 SGHNT and CDR2 YENEEA. The CDR3 is 15 residues long. V was pared by 5 bases and J by 2 bases, with 15 bases between. CDR3 amino acids: CASSPSPTANTEAFF. The CDR3 DNA reads TGTGCCAGCAGCCCGTCTCCGACAGCCAACACTGAAGCTTTCTTT. Supplemented by reference TRBV11-3 and TRBJ1-1, the full variable domain reads EAGVVQSPRYKIIEKKQPVAFWCNPISGHNTLYWYLQNLGQGPELLIRYENEEAVDDSQLPKDRFSAERLKGVDSTLKIQPAELGDSAVYLCASSPSPTANTEAFFGQGTRLTVV.

This clone was counted a single time. The V call is TRBV7-2, the J call TRBJ2-2, with a possible D match to TRBD2 (6 bases). Germline values: CDR1 SGHTA, CDR2 FQGNSA. There are 14 residues in the CDR3. Trimming cost V 3 bases and J 5 bases, with 10 bases left between them. The CDR3 region is CASSLRRGTGELFF. CDR3 nucleotide sequence: TGTGCCAGCAGCTTGCGCCGGGGGACCGGGGAGCTGTTTTTT.

J is TRBJ1-2 and V is TRBV30; no clear D gene. The ends were cut back, 3 bases at V and 6 bases at J, with 8 bases in the middle. The germline CDR1 and CDR2 sequences are GTSNPN and SVGIG (reference sequence). This CDR3 has 11 residues. Here the CDR3 DNA reads TGTGCCTGGAGACGGTACGATGGCTACACCTTC. Protein product: CAWRRYDGYTF.

The chain links TRBV11-2 to TRBJ2-2; no clear D gene. Germline CDR1 and CDR2: SGHAT and FQNNGV. The CDR3 has 12 amino acids. V lost 7 bases to trimming and J lost 6 bases, with 9 bases between them. The CDR3 reads CASTPSAGELFF. The CDR3 DNA sequence: TGTGCCAGCACCCCGTCCGCCGGGGAGCTGTTTTTT.

The chain combines TRBV6-6 with TRBJ2-5; weak D call: TRBD2 (5 bases). The CDR3 has 12 amino acids. The V and J ends lost 7 bases and 5 bases respectively, with 11 bases between them. CDR1 MNHNY and CDR2 SVGAGI come from the germline V gene (reference sequence). The DNA of the CDR3 is TGTGCCAGCAATCGCCCGGGGGAGACCCAGTACTTC. It encodes CASNRPGETQYF.